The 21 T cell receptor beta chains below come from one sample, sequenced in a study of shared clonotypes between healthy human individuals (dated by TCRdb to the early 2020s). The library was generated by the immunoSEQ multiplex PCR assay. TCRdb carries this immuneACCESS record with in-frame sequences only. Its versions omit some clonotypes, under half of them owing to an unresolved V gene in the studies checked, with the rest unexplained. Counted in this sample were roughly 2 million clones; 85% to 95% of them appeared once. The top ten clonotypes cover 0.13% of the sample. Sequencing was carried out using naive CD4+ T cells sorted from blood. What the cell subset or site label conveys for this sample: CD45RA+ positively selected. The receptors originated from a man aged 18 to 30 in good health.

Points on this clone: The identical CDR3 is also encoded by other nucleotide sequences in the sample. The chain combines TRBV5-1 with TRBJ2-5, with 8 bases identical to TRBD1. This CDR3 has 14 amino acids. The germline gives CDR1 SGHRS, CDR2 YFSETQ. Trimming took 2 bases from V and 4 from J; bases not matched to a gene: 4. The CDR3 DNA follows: TGCGCCAGCAGCTTAGGACAGGGTGGAGAGACCCAGTACTTC. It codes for CASSLGQGGETQYF.

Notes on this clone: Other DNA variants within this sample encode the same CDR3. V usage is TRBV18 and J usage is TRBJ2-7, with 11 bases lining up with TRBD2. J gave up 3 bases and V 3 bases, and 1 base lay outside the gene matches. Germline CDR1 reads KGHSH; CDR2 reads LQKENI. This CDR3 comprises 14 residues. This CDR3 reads CASSPGLAGYEQYF. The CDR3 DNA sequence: TGTGCCAGCTCACCTGGACTAGCGGGCTACGAGCAGTACTTC.

CDR3 in amino acids: CASSPRTGPSNGGYTF. The CDR3 DNA is TGCGCCAGCAGCCCTCGGACAGGGCCCAGTAATGGTGGCTACACCTTC. The rearrangement joins TRBV5-1 to TRBJ1-2; 8 bases fit TRBD1. Per germline, CDR1 SGHRS and CDR2 YFSETQ. This CDR3 has 16 residues. J lost 7 bases, V lost 4 bases, and 15 bases had no gene match.

The CDR3: CASSVEEGAPYEQYF. CDR3 in DNA: TGTGCCAGCAGCGTAGAGGAAGGGGCCCCCTACGAGCAGTACTTC. The rearrangement links TRBV9 to TRBJ2-7, with D perhaps TRBD1 (5 bases). Trimming removed 0 bases at V and 2 bases at J, with 12 bases between. The CDR3 sequence is 15 residues long. Germline V gene data show CDR1 as SGDLS and CDR2 as YYNGEE.

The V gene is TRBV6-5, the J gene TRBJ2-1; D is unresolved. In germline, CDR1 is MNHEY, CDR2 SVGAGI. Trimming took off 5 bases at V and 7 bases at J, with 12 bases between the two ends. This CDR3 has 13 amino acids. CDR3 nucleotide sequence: TGTGCCAGCAGTGAGATTACGGGTAATGAGCAGTTCTTC. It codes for CASSEITGNEQFF.

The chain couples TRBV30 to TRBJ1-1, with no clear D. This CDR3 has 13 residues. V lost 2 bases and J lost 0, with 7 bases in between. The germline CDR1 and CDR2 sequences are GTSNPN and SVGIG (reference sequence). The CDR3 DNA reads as TGTGCCTGGAGTTCCGCTTTGAACACTGAAGCTTTCTTT. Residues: CAWSSALNTEAFF. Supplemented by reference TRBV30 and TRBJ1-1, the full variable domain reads SQTIHQWPATLVQPVGSPLSLECTVEGTSNPNLYWYRQAAGRGLQLLFYSVGIGQISSEVPQNLSASRPQDRQFILSSKKLLLSDSGFYLCAWSSALNTEAFFGQGTRLTVV.

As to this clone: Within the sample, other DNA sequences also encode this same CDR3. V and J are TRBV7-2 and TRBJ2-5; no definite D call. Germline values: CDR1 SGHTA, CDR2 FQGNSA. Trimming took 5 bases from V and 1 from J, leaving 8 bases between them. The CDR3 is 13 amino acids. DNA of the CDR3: TGTGCCAGCAGCCGGACGGTCCAAGAGACCCAGTACTTC. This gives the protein CASSRTVQETQYF. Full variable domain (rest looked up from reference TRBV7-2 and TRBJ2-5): GAGVSQSPSNKVTEKGKDVELRCDPISGHTALYWYRQSLGQGLEFLIYFQGNSAPDKSGLPSDRFSAERTGGSVSTLTIQRTQQEDSAVYLCASSRTVQETQYFGPGTRLLVL.

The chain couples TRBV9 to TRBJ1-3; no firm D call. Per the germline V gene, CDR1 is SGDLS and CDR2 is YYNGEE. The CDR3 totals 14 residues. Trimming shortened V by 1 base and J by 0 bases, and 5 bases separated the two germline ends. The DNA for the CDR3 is TGTGCCAGCAGCGTATCCAGCTCTGGAAACACCATATATTTT. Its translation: CASSVSSSGNTIYF. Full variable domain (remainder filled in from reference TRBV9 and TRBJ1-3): DSGVTQTPKHLITATGQRVTLRCSPRSGDLSVYWYQQSLDQGLQFLIQYYNGEERAKGNILERFSAQQFPDLHSELNLSSLELGDSALYFCASSVSSSGNTIYFGEGSWLTVV.

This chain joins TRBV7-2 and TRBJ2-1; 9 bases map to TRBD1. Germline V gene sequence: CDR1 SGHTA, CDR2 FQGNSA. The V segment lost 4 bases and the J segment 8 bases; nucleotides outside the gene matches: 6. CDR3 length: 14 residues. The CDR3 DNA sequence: TGTGCCAGCAGCTACGACAGGGGGGTGGATGAGCAGTTCTTC. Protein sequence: CASSYDRGVDEQFF.

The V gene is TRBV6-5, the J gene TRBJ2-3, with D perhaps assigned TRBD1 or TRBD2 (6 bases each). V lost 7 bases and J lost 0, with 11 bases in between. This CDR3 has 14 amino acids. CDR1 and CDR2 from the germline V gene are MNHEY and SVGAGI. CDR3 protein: CASTRGPSTDTQYF. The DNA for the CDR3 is TGTGCCAGCACCCGGGGGCCCAGCACAGATACGCAGTATTTT.

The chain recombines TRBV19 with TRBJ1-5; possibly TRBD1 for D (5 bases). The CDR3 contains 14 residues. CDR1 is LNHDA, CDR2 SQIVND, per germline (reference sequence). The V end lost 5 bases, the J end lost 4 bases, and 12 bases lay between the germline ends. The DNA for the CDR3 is TGTGCCAGTAGTGGAATTGGGGGAAATCAGCCCCAGCATTTT. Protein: CASSGIGGNQPQHF.

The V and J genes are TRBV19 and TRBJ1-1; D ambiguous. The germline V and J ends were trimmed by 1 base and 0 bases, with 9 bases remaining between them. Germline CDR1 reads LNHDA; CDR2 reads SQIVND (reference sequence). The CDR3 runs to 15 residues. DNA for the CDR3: TGTGCCAGTAGTATAGGGCCGGACCTGAACACTGAAGCTTTCTTT. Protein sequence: CASSIGPDLNTEAFF. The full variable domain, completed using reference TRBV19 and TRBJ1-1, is DGGITQSPKYLFRKEGQNVTLSCEQNLNHDAMYWYRQDPGQGLRLIYYSQIVNDFQKGDIAEGYSVSREKKESFPLTVTSAQKNPTAFYLCASSIGPDLNTEAFFGQGTRLTVV.

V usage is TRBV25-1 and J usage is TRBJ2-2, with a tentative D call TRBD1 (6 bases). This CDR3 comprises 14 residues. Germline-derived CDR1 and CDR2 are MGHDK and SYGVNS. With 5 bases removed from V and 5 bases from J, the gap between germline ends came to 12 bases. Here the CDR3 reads CASSKNRGTGELFF. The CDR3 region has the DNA TGTGCCAGCAGTAAGAATAGGGGGACCGGGGAGCTGTTTTTT.

The CDR3 sequence: CASSLLLRGYTF. The CDR3 DNA is TGTGCCAGCAGCCTCCTCTTAAGGGGCTACACCTTC. The chain is built from TRBV6-6 and TRBJ1-2; D is undetermined. Trimming stripped 6 bases from V and 8 bases from J, with 13 bases between. This CDR3 is built from 12 residues. Germline V lookup: CDR1 MNHNY, CDR2 SVGAGI (reference sequence).

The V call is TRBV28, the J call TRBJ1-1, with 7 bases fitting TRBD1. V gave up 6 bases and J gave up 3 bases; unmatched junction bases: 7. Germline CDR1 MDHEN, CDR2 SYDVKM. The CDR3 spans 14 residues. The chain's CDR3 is CASSPTGWDTEAFF. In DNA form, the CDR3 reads TGTGCCAGCAGCCCGACAGGGTGGGACACTGAAGCTTTCTTT.

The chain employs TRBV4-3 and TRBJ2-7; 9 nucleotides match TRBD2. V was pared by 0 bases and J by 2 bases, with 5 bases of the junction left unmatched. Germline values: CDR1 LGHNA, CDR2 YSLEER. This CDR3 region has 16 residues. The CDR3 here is CASSQDHAGGTYEQYF. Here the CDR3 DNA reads TGCGCCAGCAGCCAAGATCACGCGGGAGGGACCTACGAGCAGTACTTC.

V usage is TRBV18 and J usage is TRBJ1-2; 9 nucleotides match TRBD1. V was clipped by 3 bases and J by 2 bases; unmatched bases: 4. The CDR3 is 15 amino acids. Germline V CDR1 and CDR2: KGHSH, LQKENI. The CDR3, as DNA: TGTGCCAGCTCACCCGGGACAGGGCCCAACTATGGCTACACCTTC. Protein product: CASSPGTGPNYGYTF.

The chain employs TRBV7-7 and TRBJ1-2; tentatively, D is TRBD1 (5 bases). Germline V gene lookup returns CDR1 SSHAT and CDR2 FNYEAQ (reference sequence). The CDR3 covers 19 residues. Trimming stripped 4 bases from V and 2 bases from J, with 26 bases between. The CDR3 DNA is TGTGCCAGCAGCTCAAAGGGGCTGTGGGAGGGAAGTCAGAACTATGGCTACACCTTC. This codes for CASSSKGLWEGSQNYGYTF.

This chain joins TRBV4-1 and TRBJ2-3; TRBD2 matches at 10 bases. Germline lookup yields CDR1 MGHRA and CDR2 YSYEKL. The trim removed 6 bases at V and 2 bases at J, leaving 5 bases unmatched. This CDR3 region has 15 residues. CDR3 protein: CASSLAGVNTDTQYF. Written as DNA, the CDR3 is TGCGCCAGCAGTCTAGCGGGAGTTAACACAGATACGCAGTATTTT.

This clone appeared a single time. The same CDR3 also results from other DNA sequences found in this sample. The CDR3, as DNA: TGTGCCTGGAGCGCCCAGTCCACAGATACGCAGTATTTT. This codes for CAWSAQSTDTQYF. The V and J genes are TRBV30 and TRBJ2-3; D not certain. The CDR3 spans 13 residues. The germline gives CDR1 GTSNPN, CDR2 SVGIG (reference sequence). With 3 bases removed from V and 2 bases from J, the gap between germline ends came to 9 bases.

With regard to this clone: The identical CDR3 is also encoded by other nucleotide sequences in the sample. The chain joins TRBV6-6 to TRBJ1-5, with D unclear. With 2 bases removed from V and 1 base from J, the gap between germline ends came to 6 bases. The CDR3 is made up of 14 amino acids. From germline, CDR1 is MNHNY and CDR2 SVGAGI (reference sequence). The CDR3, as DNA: TGTGCCAGCAGTTACGCGGACAGCAATCAGCCCCAGCATTTT. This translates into CASSYADSNQPQHF.